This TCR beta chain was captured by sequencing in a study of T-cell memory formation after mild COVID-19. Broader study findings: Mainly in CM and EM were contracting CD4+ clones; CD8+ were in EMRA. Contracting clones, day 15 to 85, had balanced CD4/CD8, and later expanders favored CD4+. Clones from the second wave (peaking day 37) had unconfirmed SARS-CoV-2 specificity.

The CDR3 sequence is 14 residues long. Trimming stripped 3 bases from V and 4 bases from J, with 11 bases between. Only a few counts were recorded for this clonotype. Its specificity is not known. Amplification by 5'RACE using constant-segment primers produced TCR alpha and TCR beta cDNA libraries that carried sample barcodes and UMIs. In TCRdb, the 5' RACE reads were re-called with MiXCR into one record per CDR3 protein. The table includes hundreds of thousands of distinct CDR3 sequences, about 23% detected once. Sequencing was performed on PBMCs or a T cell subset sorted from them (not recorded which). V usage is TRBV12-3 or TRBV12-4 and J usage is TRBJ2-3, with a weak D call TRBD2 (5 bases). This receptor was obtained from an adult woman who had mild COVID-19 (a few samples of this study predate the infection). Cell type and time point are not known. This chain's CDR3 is CASSFSSFPDTQYF. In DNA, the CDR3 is TGTGCCAGCAGTTTCTCTAGCTTCCCAGATACGCAGTATTTT.